This TCR beta chain was obtained from a study of CD8 T cells in ankylosing spondylitis. TCRdb independently ran MiXCR on the 5' RACE reads; one entry per CDR3 protein. The data hold about 840,000 distinct CDR3 sequences, with about 10% observed a single time. Study-wide results and limits: Seemingly distinctive of ankylosing spondylitis blood was a TCR beta motif formed by eight highly homologous variants.

This clonotype was seen many times. Antigen specificity is unknown. Trimming shortened V by 6 bases and J by 8 bases, and 13 bases separated the two germline ends. This CDR3 is built from 12 residues. The chain has TRBV12-3 or TRBV12-4 and TRBJ1-2; perhaps TRBD1 as D (6 bases). Sequencing input: blood, either unsorted or a sorted T cell fraction (not recorded which). The clonotype was recovered from a male donor with ankylosing spondylitis. CDR3 region: CASRTGRRGYTF. DNA of the CDR3: TGTGCCAGCAGAACAGGGCGGAGGGGCTACACCTTC.